The T cell receptor (beta chain) described here comes from a study of T cells after yellow fever vaccination. There are 19 residues in the CDR3. The V gene end was trimmed by 11 bases and the J gene end by 0 bases; junction bases not matched to a gene: 19. Looked up from germline, CDR1 is SGHTA and CDR2 is FQGTGA. TCRdb independently ran MiXCR on the 5' RACE reads; one entry per CDR3 protein. The table lists 110,000 to 150,000 distinct CDR3 sequences, approximately 6.6% of them singletons, with approximately 0.67% in the top ten. The clonotype originates from a young man who received the YFV17D yellow fever vaccine. This material consisted of CD4+ T cells sorted from PBMCs, taken 10 days after the yellow fever booster vaccination. The genes are TRBV7-3 and TRBJ2-6; 7 bases line up with TRBD1. In DNA, the CDR3 is TGTGCCCTCTGTCGAAGCCGGGACAGCGTCCCCTCTGGGGCCAACGTCCTGACTTTC. The encoded protein is CALCRSRDSVPSGANVLTF. Full variable domain (remainder filled in from reference TRBV7-3 and TRBJ2-6): GAGVSQTPSNKVTEKGKYVELRCDPISGHTALYWYRQSLGQGPEFLIYFQGTGAADDSGLPNDRFFAVRPEGSVSTLKIQRTERGDSAVYLCALCRSRDSVPSGANVLTFGAGSRLTVL.